The 27 T cell receptor beta chains presented below share a single source sample, sequenced in a study of OX40 agonist ivuxolimab in advanced cancers. Some clones are missing from TCRdb's copy, which holds only in-frame ones; the method was immunoSEQ multiplex PCR. The repertoire holds around 77,000 clones, with roughly 78% as singletons. The sequencing here drew on CD4+ or CD8+ T cells sorted from blood, taken in a trial of the OX40 agonist ivuxolimab. The origin of the receptors is an adult with an advanced solid tumor such as melanoma, head and neck, liver or kidney cancer.

CDR3 nucleotide sequence: TGTGCCAGCCAGACCCTAGGACATATGGCCTACACCTTC. It translates to CASQTLGHMAYTF. This sequence joins TRBV11-2 and TRBJ1-2; maybe TRBD1 (5 bases). CDR1 is SGHAT and CDR2 is FQNNGV in the germline V gene. The CDR3 covers 13 residues. V was cut by 8 bases and J by 10 bases, with 20 bases left in between.

This chain uses TRBV4-1 with TRBJ2-3, with TRBD2 matching 7 bases. J gave up 3 bases and V 1 base, and 1 base lay outside the gene matches. The germline gives CDR1 MGHRA, CDR2 YSYEKL. The CDR3 has 14 amino acids. The CDR3 sequence: CASSQGGRTDTQYF. The CDR3 coding sequence is TGCGCCAGCAGCCAAGGCGGGAGAACAGATACGCAGTATTTT.

This clone has at least ten counts. The V gene is TRBV4-1, the J gene TRBJ1-2; TRBD1 agrees at 7 bases. The CDR3 is 19 residues long. V was pared by 3 bases and J by 2 bases, with 18 bases of the junction left unmatched. The germline V gene has CDR1 MGHRA and CDR2 YSYEKL. CDR3 DNA sequence: TGCGCCAGCAGCCACCTGAAGGGGGGACAGATCGTTAGCAACTATGGCTACACCTTC. Protein sequence: CASSHLKGGQIVSNYGYTF.

This chain uses TRBV19 with TRBJ2-2; 8 nucleotides match TRBD2. CDR1 LNHDA and CDR2 SQIVND come from the germline V gene (reference sequence). The CDR3 loop spans 16 amino acids. The junction had 8 bases not matched to a gene; V was cut back by 3 bases and J by 5 bases. CDR3 DNA sequence: TGTGCCAGTAGTATTTTGGCTAGCGGGCAAACCGGGGAGCTGTTTTTT. Amino acids: CASSILASGQTGELFF. The entire variable domain, with the rest obtained from reference TRBV19 and TRBJ2-2, is as follows: DGGITQSPKYLFRKEGQNVTLSCEQNLNHDAMYWYRQDPGQGLRLIYYSQIVNDFQKGDIAEGYSVSREKKESFPLTVTSAQKNPTAFYLCASSILASGQTGELFFGEGSRLTVL.

The chain combines TRBV27 with TRBJ2-7; maybe TRBD1 (5 bases). CDR1 and CDR2 from the germline V gene are MNHEY and SMNVEV (reference sequence). The CDR3 totals 16 residues. Deletions cut 8 bases from V and 4 bases from J, with 24 bases between. In nucleotides, the CDR3 is TGTGCCAGCTCAAAAGATCCGTTAGGGGCAGGTTACGAGCAGTACTTC. Translation gives CASSKDPLGAGYEQYF.

The genes are TRBV30 and TRBJ2-5; D is unclear. Trimming removed 1 base from V and 9 bases from J, with 9 bases in between. CDR1 and CDR2 (germline): GTSNPN, SVGIG (reference sequence). This CDR3 has 11 amino acids. CDR3 bases: TGTGCCTGGAGTGCAAGGTCGGCCCAGTACTTC. Residues: CAWSARSAQYF.

The chain is built from TRBV6-1 and TRBJ2-1; 9 bases agree with TRBD2. The CDR3 contains 14 residues. Germline CDR1 reads MNHNS; CDR2 reads SASEGT. J was trimmed by 4 bases and V by 7 bases; bases with no gene match: 5. The CDR3 nucleotides are TGTGCCAGCATCGAGACTAGCGGTTACAATGAGCAGTTCTTC. The encoded protein is CASIETSGYNEQFF.

V is TRBV19 and J is TRBJ2-1; 8 bases match TRBD1. Germline-derived CDR1 and CDR2 are LNHDA and SQIVND (reference sequence). The CDR3 extends over 15 amino acids. V lost 1 base to trimming and J lost 7 bases; unmatched junction nucleotides: 6. CDR3 region: CASSIGGRGRNEQFF. The DNA of the CDR3 is TGTGCCAGTAGTATAGGGGGCAGGGGGCGGAATGAGCAGTTCTTC.

The chain couples TRBV19 to TRBJ2-5; 9 bases fit TRBD1. In germline, CDR1 is LNHDA, CDR2 SQIVND (reference sequence). V was clipped by 0 bases and J by 2 bases; unmatched bases: 4. The CDR3 is 16 residues long. CDR3: CASSIEGTGTQETQYF. The CDR3 DNA reads TGTGCCAGTAGTATAGAGGGGACAGGGACACAAGAGACCCAGTACTTC.

The V and J genes are TRBV7-2 and TRBJ1-1; D gene ambiguous. Trimming pared 3 bases from V and 1 base from J, leaving 6 bases between. CDR1 is SGHTA, CDR2 FQGNSA, per germline. The CDR3 extends over 13 amino acids. The CDR3 protein is CASSFRSNTEAFF. CDR3 bases: TGTGCCAGCAGCTTCCGATCGAACACTGAAGCTTTCTTT.

This chain links TRBV28 with TRBJ1-2; a possible D gene is TRBD1 (6 bases). Germline CDR1 is MDHEN and CDR2 is SYDVKM. The CDR3 totals 12 residues. V gave up 4 bases and J gave up 4 bases, with 7 bases separating them. CDR3 protein: CASSWDTYGYTF. Here the CDR3 DNA reads TGTGCCAGCAGTTGGGACACCTATGGCTACACCTTC.

The chain carries TRBV11-2 and TRBJ2-2; TRBD2 matches at 9 bases. Per the germline V gene, CDR1 is SGHAT and CDR2 is FQNNGV. This CDR3 region has 16 residues. Trimming cost V 1 base and J 5 bases; bases outside gene matches: 5. The CDR3 DNA sequence: TGTGCCAGCAGCTTAGGGGCGGGAGGGCCGACCGGGGAGCTGTTTTTT. This sequence encodes CASSLGAGGPTGELFF.

The chain couples TRBV5-1 to TRBJ2-3; the D gene could be TRBD1 or TRBD2 (5 bases each). Deletions cut 4 bases from V and 0 bases from J, with 15 bases between. There are 16 residues in the CDR3. CDR1 is SGHRS, CDR2 YFSETQ, per germline. The CDR3: CASSLGTSVSTDTQYF. CDR3 DNA: TGCGCCAGCAGCCTAGGGACGTCCGTTAGCACAGATACGCAGTATTTT.

Remarks on this clone: An end of the junction differs from the germline gene, which may be a read error. CDR3 region: CVSSFGAGALNEQFF. CDR3 coding DNA: TGCGTCAGCAGCTTCGGAGCGGGGGCCTTGAATGAGCAGTTCTTC. The V and J genes are TRBV5-1 and TRBJ2-1; 8 nucleotides line up with TRBD2. This CDR3 spans 15 amino acids. Germline CDR1 and CDR2: SGHRS and YFSETQ.

The genes are TRBV7-2 and TRBJ2-7; D might be TRBD2 (5 bases). The V and J ends lost 3 bases and 1 base respectively, with 10 bases between them. This CDR3 is built from 14 residues. Germline V gene data show CDR1 as SGHTA and CDR2 as FQGNSA. CDR3 nucleotide sequence: TGTGCCAGCAGCTTTTCCGGGGATTCCTACGAGCAGTACTTC. This sequence encodes CASSFSGDSYEQYF.

The chain is built from TRBV5-1 and TRBJ1-5; unclear D gene. The V gene's germline CDR1 is SGHRS and CDR2 YFSETQ. The V gene lost 2 bases and the J gene lost 0 bases, with 9 bases spanning the gap. This CDR3 has 15 residues. As DNA, the CDR3 is TGCGCCAGCAGCTTCAATTCCGGTAGCAATCAGCCCCAGCATTTT. It translates to CASSFNSGSNQPQHF.

The V and J genes are TRBV7-2 and TRBJ1-2; D is perhaps TRBD1 (6 bases). Germline CDR1 SGHTA, CDR2 FQGNSA. V lost 5 bases and J lost 4, with 14 bases in between. This CDR3 is built from 14 residues. The CDR3, as DNA: TGTGCCAGCAGCCCGGACAGAAGAACCTATGGCTACACCTTC. It specifies CASSPDRRTYGYTF.

The chain is built from TRBV5-6 and TRBJ1-4; 7 bases are a match to TRBD1. CDR1 and CDR2 (germline): SGHDT, YYEEEE. This CDR3 is 17 amino acids long. V lost 4 bases to trimming and J lost 8 bases; unmatched junction nucleotides: 17. CDR3 bases: TGTGCCAGCAGCCATGTCCCGGGACAGTGGGGCGGAGAAAAACTGTTTTTT. This codes for CASSHVPGQWGGEKLFF. The whole variable domain, remainder taken from reference TRBV5-6 and TRBJ1-4, is DAGVTQSPTHLIKTRGQQVTLRCSPKSGHDTVSWYQQALGQGPQFIFQYYEEEERQRGNFPDRFSGHQFPNYSSELNVNALLLGDSALYLCASSHVPGQWGGEKLFFGSGTQLSVL.

The chain joins TRBV19 to TRBJ2-1; D gene ambiguous. This CDR3 has 15 amino acids. Trimming took off 7 bases at V and 2 bases at J, with 15 bases between the two ends. CDR1 LNHDA and CDR2 SQIVND come from the germline V gene (reference sequence). The CDR3 protein is CASTPGRETYNEQFF. CDR3 DNA sequence: TGTGCCAGTACCCCGGGCCGCGAAACCTACAATGAGCAGTTCTTC.

V gene TRBV18 combines with J gene TRBJ2-1, with 7 positions matching TRBD2. The CDR3 spans 12 residues. From germline, CDR1 is KGHSH and CDR2 LQKENI. The CDR3 sequence is CASGGTNNEQFF. Here the CDR3 DNA reads TGTGCAAGCGGAGGGACTAACAATGAGCAGTTCTTC.

This chain joins TRBV6-6 and TRBJ1-1; the D is unclear. The CDR3 loop spans 13 amino acids. Per germline, CDR1 MNHNY and CDR2 SVGAGI (reference sequence). V lost 6 bases and J lost 1, with 9 bases in between. CDR3 sequence reads: CASRSTENTEAFF. The CDR3 DNA is TGTGCCAGCAGATCCACAGAGAACACTGAAGCTTTCTTT.

This chain uses TRBV14 with TRBJ1-4; tentatively, D is TRBD1 (5 bases). Germline values: CDR1 SGHDN, CDR2 FVKESK. V lost 2 bases and J 3 bases, leaving 10 bases between the germline ends. This CDR3 has 15 amino acids. The DNA for the CDR3 is TGTGCCAGCAGCCAATGGCGGGGGGCTAATGAAAAACTGTTTTTT. Protein product: CASSQWRGANEKLFF.

V gene TRBV28 combines with J gene TRBJ2-7; D possibly corresponds to TRBD2 (6 bases). Germline CDR1 MDHEN, CDR2 SYDVKM. The CDR3 has 15 amino acids. V lost 5 bases, J lost 1 base, and 15 bases lay in between. DNA of the CDR3: TGTGCCAGCAGTATGCCCGGGACTTTTTCCTACGAGCAGTACTTC. This encodes CASSMPGTFSYEQYF.

The V call is TRBV6-6, the J call TRBJ1-5; 7 bases align to TRBD1. V gave up 5 bases and J gave up 2 bases; unmatched junction bases: 3. Germline lookup yields CDR1 MNHNY and CDR2 SVGAGI (reference sequence). The CDR3 totals 14 residues. CDR3 bases: TGTGCCAGCAGTCATCAGGGGGGCAATCAGCCCCAGCATTTT. This encodes CASSHQGGNQPQHF.

This clone was counted between two and nine times. The chain recombines TRBV6-5 with TRBJ1-2; 8 nucleotides align to TRBD1. J gave up 6 bases and V 6 bases, and 6 bases lay outside the gene matches. Germline V gene data show CDR1 as MNHEY and CDR2 as SVGAGI. The CDR3 contains 13 residues. The CDR3 sequence: CASSPGQGNGYTF. The CDR3 nucleotides are TGTGCCAGCAGCCCCGGACAGGGAAATGGCTACACCTTC.

The sample holds a few counts of this clone. The V gene is TRBV25-1, the J gene TRBJ1-1, with D unclear. Germline CDR1 MGHDK, CDR2 SYGVNS. The ends were cut back, 5 bases at V and 7 bases at J, with 11 bases in the middle. The CDR3 has 12 residues. CDR3 amino acids: CASSLRPSEAFF. The CDR3 nucleotides read TGTGCCAGCAGTCTACGACCCAGTGAAGCTTTCTTT.

A few counts support this clone. The genes are TRBV2 and TRBJ1-1; maybe TRBD1 (6 bases). The CDR3 totals 15 residues. Germline values: CDR1 SNHLY, CDR2 FYNNEI. The V and J ends lost 6 bases and 0 bases respectively, with 14 bases between them. CDR3 protein: CASRYGGSMNTEAFF. In DNA, the CDR3 is TGTGCCAGCAGGTACGGGGGCTCCATGAACACTGAAGCTTTCTTT.